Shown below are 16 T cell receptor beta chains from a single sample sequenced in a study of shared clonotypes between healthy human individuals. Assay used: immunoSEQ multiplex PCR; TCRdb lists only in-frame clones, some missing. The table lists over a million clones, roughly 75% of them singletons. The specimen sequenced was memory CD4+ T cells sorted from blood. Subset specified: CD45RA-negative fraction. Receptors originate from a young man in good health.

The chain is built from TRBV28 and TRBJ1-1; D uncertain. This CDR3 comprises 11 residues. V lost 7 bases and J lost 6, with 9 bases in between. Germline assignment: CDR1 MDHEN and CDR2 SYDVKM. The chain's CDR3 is CASNRRAEAFF. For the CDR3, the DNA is TGTGCCAGCAACCGTAGAGCTGAAGCTTTCTTT.

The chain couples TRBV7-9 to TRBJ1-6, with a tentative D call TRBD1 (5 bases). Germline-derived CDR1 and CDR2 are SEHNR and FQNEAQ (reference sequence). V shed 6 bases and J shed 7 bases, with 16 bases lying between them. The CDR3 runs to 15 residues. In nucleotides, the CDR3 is TGTGCCAGCAGTTTCTTCTCGGGGCTAAATTCACCCCTCCACTTT. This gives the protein CASSFFSGLNSPLHF.

CDR3 sequence reads: CAISRGRTDTQYF. The CDR3 bases are TGTGCCATCAGCAGGGGACGGACAGATACGCAGTATTTT. This sequence joins TRBV10-3 and TRBJ2-3, with D possibly TRBD1 on 6 matching bases. CDR1 and CDR2 from the germline V gene are ENHRY and SYGVKD. CDR3 length equals 13 residues. The V and J ends lost 6 bases and 3 bases respectively, with 10 bases between them.

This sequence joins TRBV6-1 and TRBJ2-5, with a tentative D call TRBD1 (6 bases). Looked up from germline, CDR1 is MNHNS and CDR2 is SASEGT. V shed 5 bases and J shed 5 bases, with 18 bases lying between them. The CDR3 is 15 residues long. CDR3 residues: CASSPRQVVGETQYF. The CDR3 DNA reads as TGTGCCAGCAGTCCGCGACAGGTTGTAGGGGAGACCCAGTACTTC.

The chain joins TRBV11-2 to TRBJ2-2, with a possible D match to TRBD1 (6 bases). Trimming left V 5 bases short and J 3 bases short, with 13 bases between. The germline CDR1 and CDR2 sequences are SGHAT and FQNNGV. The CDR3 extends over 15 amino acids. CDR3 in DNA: TGTGCCAGCAGCCTGGGACAAACCTACACCGGGGAGCTGTTTTTT. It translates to CASSLGQTYTGELFF.

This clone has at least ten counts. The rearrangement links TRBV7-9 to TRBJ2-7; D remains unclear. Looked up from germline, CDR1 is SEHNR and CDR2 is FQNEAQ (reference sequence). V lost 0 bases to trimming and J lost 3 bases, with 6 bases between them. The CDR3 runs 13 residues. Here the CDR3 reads CASSLARNYEQYF. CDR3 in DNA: TGTGCCAGCAGCTTAGCGCGAAACTACGAGCAGTACTTC.

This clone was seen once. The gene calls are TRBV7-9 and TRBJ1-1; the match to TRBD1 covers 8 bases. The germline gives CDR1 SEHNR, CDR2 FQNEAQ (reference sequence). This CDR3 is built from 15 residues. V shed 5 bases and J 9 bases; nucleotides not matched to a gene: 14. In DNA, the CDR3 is TGTGCCAGCAGCGGAGATTACGACAGGGGAGGTAAAGCTTTCTTT. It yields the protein CASSGDYDRGGKAFF.

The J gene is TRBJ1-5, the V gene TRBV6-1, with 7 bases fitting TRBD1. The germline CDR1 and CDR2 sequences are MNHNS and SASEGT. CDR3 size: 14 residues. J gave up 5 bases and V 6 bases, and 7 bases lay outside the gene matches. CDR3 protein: CASRVQGKDQPQHF. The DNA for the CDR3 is TGTGCCAGCAGGGTACAGGGGAAGGATCAGCCCCAGCATTTT.

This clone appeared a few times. The CDR3 DNA reads TGCGCCAGCAGTGGTAGGGGCGAGCTGGGGGAAAAACTGTTTTTT. Translation gives CASSGRGELGEKLFF. This chain connects TRBV10-2 to TRBJ1-4; D perhaps matches TRBD1 (5 bases). V lost 4 bases and J lost 8, with 17 bases in between. This CDR3 is built from 15 residues. CDR1 and CDR2 (germline): WSHSY, SAAADI.

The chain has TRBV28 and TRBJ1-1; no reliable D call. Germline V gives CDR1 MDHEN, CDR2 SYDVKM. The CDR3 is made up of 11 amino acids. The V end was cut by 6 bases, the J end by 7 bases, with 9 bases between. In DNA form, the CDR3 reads TGTGCCAGCAGAAACGGCCGTGAAGCTTTCTTT. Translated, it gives CASRNGREAFF.

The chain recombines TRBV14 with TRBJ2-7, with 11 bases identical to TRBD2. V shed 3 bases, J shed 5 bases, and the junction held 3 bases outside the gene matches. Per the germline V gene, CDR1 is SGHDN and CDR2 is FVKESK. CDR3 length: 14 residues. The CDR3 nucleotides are TGTGCCAGCAGCCATCCGGGACTAGCGGACGAGCAGTACTTC. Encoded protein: CASSHPGLADEQYF.

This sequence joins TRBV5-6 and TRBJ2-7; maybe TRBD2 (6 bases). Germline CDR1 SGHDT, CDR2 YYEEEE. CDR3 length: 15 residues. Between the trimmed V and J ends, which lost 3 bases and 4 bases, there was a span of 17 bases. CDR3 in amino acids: CASSSWGLAGYEQYF. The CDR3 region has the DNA TGTGCCAGCAGCTCTTGGGGACTCGCGGGGTACGAGCAGTACTTC.

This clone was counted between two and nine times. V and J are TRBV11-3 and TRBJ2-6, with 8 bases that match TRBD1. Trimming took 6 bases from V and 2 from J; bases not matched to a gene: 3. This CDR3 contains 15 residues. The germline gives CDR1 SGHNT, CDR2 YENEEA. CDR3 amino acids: CASSPDRAGANVLTF. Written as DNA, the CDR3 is TGTGCCAGCAGTCCGGACAGGGCTGGGGCCAACGTCCTGACTTTC.

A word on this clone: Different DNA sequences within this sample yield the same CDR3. CDR3 nucleotide sequence: TGCGCCAGCAGCTTGTCAGGGTGGGAGACCCAGTACTTC. The encoded protein is CASSLSGWETQYF. This chain connects TRBV5-1 to TRBJ2-5, with a weak D call TRBD1 (5 bases). V was cut by 1 base and J by 5 bases, with 9 bases left in between. Germline V gives CDR1 SGHRS, CDR2 YFSETQ. This CDR3 region has 13 residues.

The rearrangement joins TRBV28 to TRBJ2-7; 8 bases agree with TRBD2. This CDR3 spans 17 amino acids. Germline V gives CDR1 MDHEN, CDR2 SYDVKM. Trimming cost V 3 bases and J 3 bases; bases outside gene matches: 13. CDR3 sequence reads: CASSLGSGGGRIYEQYF. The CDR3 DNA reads TGTGCCAGCAGTTTGGGATCCGGCGGGGGGCGTATCTACGAGCAGTACTTC.

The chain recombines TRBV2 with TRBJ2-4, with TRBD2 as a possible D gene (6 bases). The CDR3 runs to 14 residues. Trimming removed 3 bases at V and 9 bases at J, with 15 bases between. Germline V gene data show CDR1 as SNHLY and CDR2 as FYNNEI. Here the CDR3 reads CASSEMAEGSIQYF. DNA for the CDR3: TGTGCCAGCAGTGAGATGGCGGAGGGATCCATTCAGTACTTC.